This record looks at one T cell receptor beta chain sequence and its context. Antigen unknown. This record belongs to a study of blood T cells in healthy people across ages. Overall study results and limits: Fewer expanded clones and more diversity marked long-lived versus aged donors.

No fewer than 6 million PBMCs went into each sample. Primers used in a second PCR of about 7 to 12 cycles were a sample-barcoded 5' primer and a J-beta primer mix. TCRdb itself ran the 5' RACE reads through MiXCR, one entry per CDR3 protein. The data hold about 1.8 million distinct CDR3 sequences, with 49% observed a single time. This clonotype was obtained from a woman aged 40-49 years in good health. Sequencing was carried out using blood.

The CDR3 nucleotides read TGTGCCAGCAGCCAAGACCCCGGCGGCGGGGGCCAGGGTGAGCAGTTCTTC. As protein: CASSQDPGGGGQGEQFF. The rearrangement links TRBV4-2 to TRBJ2-1, with D possibly matching TRBD2 (7 bases). The CDR3 has 17 residues. Trimming stripped 0 bases from V and 9 bases from J, with 21 bases between. From germline, CDR1 is LGHNA and CDR2 YNFKEQ.